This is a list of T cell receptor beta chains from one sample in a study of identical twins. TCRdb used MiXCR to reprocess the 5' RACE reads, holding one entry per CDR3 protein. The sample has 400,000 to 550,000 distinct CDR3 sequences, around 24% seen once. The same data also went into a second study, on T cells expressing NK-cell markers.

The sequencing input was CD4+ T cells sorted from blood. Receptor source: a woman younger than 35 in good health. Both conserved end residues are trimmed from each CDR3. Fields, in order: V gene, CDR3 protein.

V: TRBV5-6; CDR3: ASSLGSGSATEAF
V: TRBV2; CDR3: ASSEDTGGSSYEQY
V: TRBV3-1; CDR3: ASSPGIAEAF
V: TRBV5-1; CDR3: ASKVIDGPYEQY
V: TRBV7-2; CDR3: ASSTRGPGISPQH
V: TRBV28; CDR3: ASSFWGDGYT
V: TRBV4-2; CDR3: ASSQEEATSYEQY
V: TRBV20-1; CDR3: SALPPDRGLNEQF
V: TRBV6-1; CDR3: ASRLSGTGGTEAF
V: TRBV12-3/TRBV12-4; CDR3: ASSFQAGNTEAF
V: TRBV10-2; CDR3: ASSRRGGFQETQY
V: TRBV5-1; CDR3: ASSLWGMNTEAF
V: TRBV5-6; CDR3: ASREEGIYGYT
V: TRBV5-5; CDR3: ASSLVPVTDYNEQF
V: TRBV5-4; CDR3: ATGEGMNTEAF
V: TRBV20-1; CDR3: SARSSLYTDTQY
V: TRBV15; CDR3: ATSRGGPKMETQY
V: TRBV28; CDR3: ASTGRSNQPQH
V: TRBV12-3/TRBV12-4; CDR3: ASRRTQAHEQF
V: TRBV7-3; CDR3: ASSPGTILTDTQY
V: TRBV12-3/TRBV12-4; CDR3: ASSPRTKGENIQY
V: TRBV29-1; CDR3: SVAQGREQY
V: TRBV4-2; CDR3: ASSQGQAGYT
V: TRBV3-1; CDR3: ASSLSGGKYEQY
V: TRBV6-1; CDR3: ASSSFSGGHGEQY
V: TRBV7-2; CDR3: ASSRSGTGFQPQH
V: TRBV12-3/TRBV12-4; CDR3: ASSFGGEYEQY
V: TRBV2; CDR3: ASRPYGGASDEQY
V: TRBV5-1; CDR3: ASSSWGAGEQF
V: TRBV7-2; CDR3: ASSYTGRGSYEQY